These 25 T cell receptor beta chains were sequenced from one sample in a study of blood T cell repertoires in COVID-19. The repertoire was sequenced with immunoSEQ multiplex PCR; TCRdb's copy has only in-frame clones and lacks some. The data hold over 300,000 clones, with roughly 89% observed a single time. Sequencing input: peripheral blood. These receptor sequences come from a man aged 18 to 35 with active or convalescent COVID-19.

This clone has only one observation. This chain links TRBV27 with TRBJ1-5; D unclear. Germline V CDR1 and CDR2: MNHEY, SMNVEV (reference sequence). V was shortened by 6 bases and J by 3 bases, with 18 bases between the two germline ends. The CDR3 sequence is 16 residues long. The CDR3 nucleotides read TGTGCCAGCAGGCAGACCCACTCTGGGCTCAATCAGCCCCAGCATTTT. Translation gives CASRQTHSGLNQPQHF.

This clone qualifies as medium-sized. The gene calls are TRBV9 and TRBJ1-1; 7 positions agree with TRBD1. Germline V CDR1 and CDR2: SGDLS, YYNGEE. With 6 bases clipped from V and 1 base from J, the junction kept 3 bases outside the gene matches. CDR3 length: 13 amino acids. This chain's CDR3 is CASMGQPNTEAFF. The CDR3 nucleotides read TGTGCCAGCATGGGACAGCCGAACACTGAAGCTTTCTTT. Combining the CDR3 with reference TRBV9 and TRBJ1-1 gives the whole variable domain DSGVTQTPKHLITATGQRVTLRCSPRSGDLSVYWYQQSLDQGLQFLIQYYNGEERAKGNILERFSAQQFPDLHSELNLSSLELGDSALYFCASMGQPNTEAFFGQGTRLTVV.

The DNA of the CDR3 is TGTGCCAGCAGCTTAATGGGACTAGCGGGAGGGACTGATACGCAGTATTTT. Residues: CASSLMGLAGGTDTQYF. This rearrangement joins TRBV11-2 to TRBJ2-3, with 16 bases aligning to TRBD2. The length of the CDR3 is 17 residues. In germline, CDR1 is SGHAT, CDR2 FQNNGV. The trim removed 2 bases at V and 6 bases at J, leaving 5 bases unmatched.

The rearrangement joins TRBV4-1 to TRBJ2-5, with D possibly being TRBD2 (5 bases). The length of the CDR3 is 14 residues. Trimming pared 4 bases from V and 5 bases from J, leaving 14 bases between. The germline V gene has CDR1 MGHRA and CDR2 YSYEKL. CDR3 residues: CASSLLVFQETQYF. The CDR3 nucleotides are TGCGCCAGCAGCCTACTAGTTTTTCAGGAGACCCAGTACTTC.

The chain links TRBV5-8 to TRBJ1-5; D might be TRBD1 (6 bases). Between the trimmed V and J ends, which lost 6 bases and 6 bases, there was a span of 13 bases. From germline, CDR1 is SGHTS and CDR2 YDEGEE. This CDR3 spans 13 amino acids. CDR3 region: CASIGQIGQPQHF. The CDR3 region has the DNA TGTGCCAGCATAGGACAGATCGGTCAGCCCCAGCATTTT.

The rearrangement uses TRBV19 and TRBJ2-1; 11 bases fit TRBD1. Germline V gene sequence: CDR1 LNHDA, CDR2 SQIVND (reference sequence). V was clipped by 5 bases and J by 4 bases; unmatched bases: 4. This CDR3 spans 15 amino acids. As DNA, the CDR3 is TGTGCCAGTAGTCCCGGACAGGGGGCTTACAATGAGCAGTTCTTC. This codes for CASSPGQGAYNEQFF.

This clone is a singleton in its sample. CDR3 in DNA: TGTGCCAGTAGTATGGGGACAGGGGCAACCTACGAGCAGTACTTC. It is translated as CASSMGTGATYEQYF. V usage is TRBV19 and J usage is TRBJ2-7; the match to TRBD1 covers 10 bases. Germline assignment: CDR1 LNHDA and CDR2 SQIVND (reference sequence). V shed 3 bases and J 2 bases; nucleotides not matched to a gene: 4. CDR3 length: 15 amino acids.

As DNA, the CDR3 is TGTGCCAGCAGTTCCTCGTGGACAGGGCTAAACTATGGCTACACCTTC. Translation: CASSSSWTGLNYGYTF. The rearrangement joins TRBV27 to TRBJ1-2, with 8 bases that match TRBD1. This CDR3 spans 16 amino acids. Germline V lookup: CDR1 MNHEY, CDR2 SMNVEV (reference sequence). J was trimmed by 2 bases and V by 4 bases; bases with no gene match: 9.

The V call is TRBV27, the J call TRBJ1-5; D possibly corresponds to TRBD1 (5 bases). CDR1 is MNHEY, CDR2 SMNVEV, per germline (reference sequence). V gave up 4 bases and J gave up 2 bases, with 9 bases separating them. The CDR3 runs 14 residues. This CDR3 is CASSWQGGNQPQHF. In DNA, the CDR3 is TGTGCCAGCAGTTGGCAGGGTGGCAATCAGCCCCAGCATTTT.

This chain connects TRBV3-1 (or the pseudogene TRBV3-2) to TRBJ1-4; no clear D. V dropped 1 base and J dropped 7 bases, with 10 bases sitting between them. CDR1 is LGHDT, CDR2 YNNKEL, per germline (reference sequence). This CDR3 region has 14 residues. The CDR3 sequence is CASSQASSGEKLFF. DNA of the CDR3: TGTGCCAGCAGCCAAGCGTCGTCGGGTGAAAAACTGTTTTTT.

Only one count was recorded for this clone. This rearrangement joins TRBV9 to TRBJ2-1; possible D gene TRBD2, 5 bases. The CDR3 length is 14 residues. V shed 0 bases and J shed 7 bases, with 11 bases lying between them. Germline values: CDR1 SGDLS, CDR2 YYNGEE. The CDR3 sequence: CASSVAALANEQFF. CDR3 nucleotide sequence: TGTGCCAGCAGCGTAGCAGCCCTAGCTAATGAGCAGTTCTTC.

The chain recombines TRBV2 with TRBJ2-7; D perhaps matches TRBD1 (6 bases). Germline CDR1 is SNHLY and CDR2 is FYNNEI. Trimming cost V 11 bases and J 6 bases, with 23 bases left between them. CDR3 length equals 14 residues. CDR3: CAGHIDRNPTEQYF. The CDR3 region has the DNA TGTGCCGGACACATTGACAGGAACCCAACCGAGCAGTACTTC.

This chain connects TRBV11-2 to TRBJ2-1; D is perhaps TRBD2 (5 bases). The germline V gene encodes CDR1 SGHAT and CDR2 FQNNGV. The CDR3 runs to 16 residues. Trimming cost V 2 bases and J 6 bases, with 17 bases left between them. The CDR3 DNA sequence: TGTGCCAGCAGCTTACGTCCCTGGGGTACTAGCAATGAGCAGTTCTTC. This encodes CASSLRPWGTSNEQFF. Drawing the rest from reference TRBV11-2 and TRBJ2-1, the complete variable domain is EAGVAQSPRYKIIEKRQSVAFWCNPISGHATLYWYQQILGQGPKLLIQFQNNGVVDDSQLPKDRFSAERLKGVDSTLKIQPAKLEDSAVYLCASSLRPWGTSNEQFFGPGTRLTVL.

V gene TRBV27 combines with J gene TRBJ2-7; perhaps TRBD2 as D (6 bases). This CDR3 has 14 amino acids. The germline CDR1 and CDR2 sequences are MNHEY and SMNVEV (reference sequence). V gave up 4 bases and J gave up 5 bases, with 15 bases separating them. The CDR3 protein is CASSWGGRSDEQYF. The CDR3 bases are TGTGCCAGCAGTTGGGGAGGCAGGTCGGACGAGCAGTACTTC.

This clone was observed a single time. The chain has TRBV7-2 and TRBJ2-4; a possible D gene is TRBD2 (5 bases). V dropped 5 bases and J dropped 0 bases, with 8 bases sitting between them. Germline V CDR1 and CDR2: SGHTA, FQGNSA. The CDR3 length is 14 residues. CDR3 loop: CASSLGLAKNIQYF. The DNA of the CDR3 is TGTGCCAGCAGCCTAGGACTAGCCAAAAACATTCAGTACTTC.

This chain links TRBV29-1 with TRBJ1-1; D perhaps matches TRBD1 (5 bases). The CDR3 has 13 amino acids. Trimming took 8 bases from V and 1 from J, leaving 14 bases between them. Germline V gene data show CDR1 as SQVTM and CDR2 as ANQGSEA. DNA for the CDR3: TGCAGCTCCCAAGACGGACAGAACACTGAAGCTTTCTTT. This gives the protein CSSQDGQNTEAFF.

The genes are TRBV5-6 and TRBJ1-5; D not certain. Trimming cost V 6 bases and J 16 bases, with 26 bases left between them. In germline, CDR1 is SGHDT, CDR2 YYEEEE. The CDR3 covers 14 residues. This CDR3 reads CASTQSGNLIAAHF. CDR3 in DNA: TGTGCCAGCACCCAATCCGGGAACCTCATCGCTGCTCATTTT.

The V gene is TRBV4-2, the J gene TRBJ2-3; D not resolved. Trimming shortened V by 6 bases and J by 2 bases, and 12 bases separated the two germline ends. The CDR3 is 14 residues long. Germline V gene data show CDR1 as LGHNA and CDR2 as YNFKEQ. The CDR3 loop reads CASSEDSNTDTQYF. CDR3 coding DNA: TGTGCCAGCAGTGAAGATAGCAACACAGATACGCAGTATTTT.

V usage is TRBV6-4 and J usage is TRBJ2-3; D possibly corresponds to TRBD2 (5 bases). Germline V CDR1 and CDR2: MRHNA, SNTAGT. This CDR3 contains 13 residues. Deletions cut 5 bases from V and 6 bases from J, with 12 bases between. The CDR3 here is CASSTKIADTQYF. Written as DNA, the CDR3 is TGTGCCAGCAGTACAAAGATAGCGGATACGCAGTATTTT.

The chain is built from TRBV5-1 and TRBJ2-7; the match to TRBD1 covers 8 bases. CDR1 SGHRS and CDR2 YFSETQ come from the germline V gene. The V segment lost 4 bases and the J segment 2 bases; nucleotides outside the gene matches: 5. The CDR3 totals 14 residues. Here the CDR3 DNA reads TGCGCCAGCAGCCCGGACAGGGTTACCTACGAGCAGTACTTC. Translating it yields CASSPDRVTYEQYF.

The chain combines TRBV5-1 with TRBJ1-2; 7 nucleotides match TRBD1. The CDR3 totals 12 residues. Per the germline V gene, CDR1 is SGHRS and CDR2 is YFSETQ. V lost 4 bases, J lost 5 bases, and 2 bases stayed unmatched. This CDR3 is CASSGTAYGYTF. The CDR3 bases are TGCGCCAGCAGCGGGACAGCGTATGGCTACACCTTC.

The CDR3 sequence is CASSQASNQPQHF. DNA for the CDR3: TGTGCCAGCAGCCAGGCCAGCAATCAGCCCCAGCATTTT. The V call is TRBV6-8, the J call TRBJ1-5; no definite D call. V was clipped by 6 bases and J by 1 base, with 7 bases between them. CDR1 MNHGY and CDR2 SAAAGT come from the germline V gene. The CDR3 length is 13 residues.

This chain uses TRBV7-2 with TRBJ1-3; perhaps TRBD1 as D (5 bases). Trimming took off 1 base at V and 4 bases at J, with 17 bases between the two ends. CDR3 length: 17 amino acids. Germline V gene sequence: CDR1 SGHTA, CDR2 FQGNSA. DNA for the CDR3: TGTGCCAGCAGCTTAGGTACCCTCCAGGGAATAGGAAACACCATATATTTT. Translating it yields CASSLGTLQGIGNTIYF.

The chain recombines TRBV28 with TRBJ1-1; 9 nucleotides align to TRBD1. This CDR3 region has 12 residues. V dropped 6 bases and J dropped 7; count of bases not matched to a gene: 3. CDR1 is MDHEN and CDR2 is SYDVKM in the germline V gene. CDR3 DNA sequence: TGTGCCAGCAGACAGGGGGCTTATGAAGCTTTCTTT. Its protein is CASRQGAYEAFF.

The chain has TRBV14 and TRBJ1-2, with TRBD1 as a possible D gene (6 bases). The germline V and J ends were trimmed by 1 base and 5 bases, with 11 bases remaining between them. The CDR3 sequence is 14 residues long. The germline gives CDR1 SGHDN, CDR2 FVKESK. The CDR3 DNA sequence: TGTGCCAGCAGCCAAGTGGCGGGGGCGTATGGCTACACCTTC. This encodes CASSQVAGAYGYTF.